The present TCR beta chain was sequenced within a study of blood T cell repertoires in COVID-19. From germline, CDR1 is MDHEN and CDR2 SYDVKM. V was cut by 5 bases and J by 2 bases, with 10 bases left in between. CDR3 length: 15 amino acids. Sequencing used immunoSEQ multiplex PCR; TCRdb keeps in-frame clones, though not all of them. The sample has about 270,000 clones, around 83% seen once. The chain carries TRBV28 and TRBJ2-6; maybe TRBD2 (5 bases). The sequencing sample was made of peripheral blood. This sequence was found in an elderly man with acute or convalescent COVID-19. CDR3 amino acids: CASSISGTGANVLTF. CDR3 coding DNA: TGTGCCAGCAGTATCAGCGGCACTGGGGCCAACGTCCTGACTTTC.